The T cell receptor beta chain under discussion was sequenced for a study of CD8+ T cells in alopecia areata. Study outcomes and limitations: Clonality in the scalp and expanded CD8+ clones ranked among the top 100 were significantly decreased by tofacitinib. In lesional scalp, particularly from alopecia totalis/universalis, clonality was higher than in normal scalp.

Extracted from the samples, RNA was reverse transcribed into cDNA to serve as the sequencing template. TCRdb keeps only in-frame clones here, not all; method: immunoSEQ multiplex PCR. The sample includes over 250,000 clones, 60% of them seen just once. A word on this clone: Its antigen is not identified.

The treatment: oral pan-JAK inhibitor, 5-10 mg twice daily. The material sequenced was CD4+ T cells sorted from blood, taken at approximately week 51, from a patient treated with tofacitinib. This receptor was taken from a human donor with alopecia areata.

Here the CDR3 DNA reads TGTGCCAGCAGCGAACAGGTCAGGACCCAGTACTTC. Its protein product is CASSEQVRTQYF. The gene calls are TRBV7-9 and TRBJ2-5; tentative D call: TRBD1 (5 bases). The CDR3 is 12 amino acids. V was clipped by 5 bases and J by 7 bases, with 11 bases between them. Germline CDR1 reads SEHNR; CDR2 reads FQNEAQ (reference sequence).